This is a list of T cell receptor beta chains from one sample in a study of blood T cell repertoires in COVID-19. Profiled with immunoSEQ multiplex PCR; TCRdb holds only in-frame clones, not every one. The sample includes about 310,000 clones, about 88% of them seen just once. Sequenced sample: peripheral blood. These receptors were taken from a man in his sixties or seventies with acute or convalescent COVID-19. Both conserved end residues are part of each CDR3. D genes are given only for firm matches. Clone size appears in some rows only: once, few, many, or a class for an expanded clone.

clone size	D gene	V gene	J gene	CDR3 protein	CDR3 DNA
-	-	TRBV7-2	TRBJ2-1	CASSSSKGGSYNEQFF	TGTGCCAGCAGCTCATCTAAGGGCGGGTCCTACAATGAGCAGTTCTTC
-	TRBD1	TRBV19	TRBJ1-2	CASSTPGTGLYGYTF	TGTGCCAGTAGTACCCCCGGGACAGGGCTCTATGGCTACACCTTC
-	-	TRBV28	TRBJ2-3	CASSSSGGADTQYF	TGTGCCAGCAGTTCCTCGGGGGGCGCAGATACGCAGTATTTT
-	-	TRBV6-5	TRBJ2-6	CASSRQAFGANVLTF	TGTGCCAGCAGTAGACAGGCTTTTGGGGCCAACGTCCTGACTTTC
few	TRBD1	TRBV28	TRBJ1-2	CASSLSLAWIGGVASLNYGYTF	TGTGCCAGCAGTTTATCCTTGGCTTGGATAGGGGGCGTTGCGAGCCTTAACTATGGCTACACCTTC
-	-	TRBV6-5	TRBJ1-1	CASSRHGSENTEAFF	TGTGCCAGCAGCCGTCACGGGTCGGAGAACACTGAAGCTTTCTTT
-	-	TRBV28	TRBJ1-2	CASSSHSNYGYTF	TGTGCCAGCAGTTCCCACAGCAATTATGGCTACACCTTC
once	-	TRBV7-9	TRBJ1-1	CASSRDSYTEAFF	TGTGCCAGTTCCCGAGACAGTTACACTGAAGCTTTCTTT
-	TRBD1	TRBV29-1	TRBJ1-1	CSVVGQVNTEAFF	TGCAGCGTTGTGGGACAGGTGAACACTGAAGCTTTCTTT
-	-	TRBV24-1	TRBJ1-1	CATSTSQGRNTEAFF	TGTGCCACCAGTACTTCCCAGGGAAGGAACACTGAAGCTTTCTTT
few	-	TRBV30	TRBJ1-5	CAWSETGTLNQPQHF	TGTGCCTGGAGTGAAACCGGGACACTAAATCAGCCCCAGCATTTT
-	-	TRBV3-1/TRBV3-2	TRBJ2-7	CASSQDYHEQYF	TGTGCCAGCAGCCAAGACTACCACGAGCAGTACTTC
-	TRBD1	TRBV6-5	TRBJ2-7	CASSYSWGQYAYEQYF	TGTGCCAGCAGTTACTCGTGGGGACAGTACGCCTACGAGCAGTACTTC
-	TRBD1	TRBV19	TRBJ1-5	CASSIEAGSHRGQPQHF	TGTGCCAGTAGTATAGAGGCAGGCTCCCACAGGGGTCAGCCCCAGCATTTT
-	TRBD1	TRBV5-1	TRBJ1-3	CASSLRGETGGASGNTIYF	TGCGCCAGCAGCTTGAGAGGGGAGACAGGGGGCGCCTCTGGAAACACCATATATTTT
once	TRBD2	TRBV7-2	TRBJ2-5	CASNLLAGGNSQYF	TGTGCCAGCAACTTACTAGCGGGTGGGAATTCCCAGTACTTC
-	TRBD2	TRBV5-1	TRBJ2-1	CASSRDAGGASYNEQFF	TGCGCCAGCAGTAGGGATGCGGGAGGGGCCTCCTACAATGAGCAGTTCTTC
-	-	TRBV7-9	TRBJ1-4	CASSFGRTNEKLFF	TGTGCCAGCAGCTTCGGTCGCACTAATGAAAAACTGTTTTTT
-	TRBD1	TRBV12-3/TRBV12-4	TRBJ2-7	CASSWGTGYEQYF	TGTGCCAGCAGTTGGGGGACAGGATACGAGCAGTACTTC